These 32 T cell receptor beta chains came from one sample sequenced in a study of blood T cell repertoires in COVID-19. Method: immunoSEQ multiplex PCR; TCRdb's copy keeps in-frame clones and lacks some. This sample has some 240,000 clones, with roughly 80% found just once. The source material was peripheral blood. These receptors all come from a woman aged 65 to 85 with COVID-19, enrolled during active disease.

There are a few counts of this clone. This sequence joins TRBV9 and TRBJ2-7, with 11 bases matching TRBD2. This CDR3 has 15 amino acids. The trim removed 3 bases at V and 0 bases at J, leaving 2 bases unmatched. Germline CDR1 reads SGDLS; CDR2 reads YYNGEE. Written as DNA, the CDR3 is TGTGCCAGCAGCGCCACTAGCGGGGGCTCCTACGAGCAGTACTTC. It translates to CASSATSGGSYEQYF.

The chain combines TRBV7-9 with TRBJ1-5; possibly TRBD1 for D (6 bases). V was shortened by 1 base and J by 7 bases, with 11 bases between the two germline ends. The length of the CDR3 is 14 residues. The germline CDR1 and CDR2 sequences are SEHNR and FQNEAQ (reference sequence). CDR3 residues: CASSLGTALQPQHF. CDR3 nucleotide sequence: TGTGCCAGCAGCTTAGGGACAGCATTACAGCCCCAGCATTTT.

The CDR3 sequence: CASSALDRPNTGELFF. The CDR3 DNA follows: TGTGCCAGCAGTGCCCTCGACAGACCGAACACCGGGGAGCTGTTTTTT. The genes are TRBV25-1 and TRBJ2-2; D possibly corresponds to TRBD1 (5 bases). V was shortened by 4 bases and J by 0 bases, with 12 bases between the two germline ends. The CDR3 totals 16 residues. The germline gives CDR1 MGHDK, CDR2 SYGVNS.

The chain combines TRBV9 with TRBJ2-7, with 12 bases identical to TRBD2. V was clipped by 4 bases and J by 4 bases; unmatched bases: 6. Germline V CDR1 and CDR2: SGDLS, YYNGEE. The CDR3 covers 15 residues. CDR3 sequence: CASSPGLAGIYEQYF. CDR3 bases: TGTGCCAGCAGCCCTGGACTAGCGGGGATATACGAGCAGTACTTC.

The CDR3 DNA reads as TGTGCTAGTGGTTTTAGCGGACTAGCGGGAATCTCCTACAATGAGCAGTTCTTC. It encodes CASGFSGLAGISYNEQFF. This chain links TRBV12-5 with TRBJ2-1, with 12 positions matching TRBD2. The CDR3 is 18 amino acids. Germline-derived CDR1 and CDR2 are LGHNT and FRNRAP. The V segment lost 3 bases and the J segment 0 bases; nucleotides outside the gene matches: 6. Supplemented by reference TRBV12-5 and TRBJ2-1, the full variable domain reads DARVTQTPRHKVTEMGQEVTMRCQPILGHNTVFWYRQTMMQGLELLAYFRNRAPLDDSGMPKDRFSAEMPDATLATLKIQPSEPRDSAVYFCASGFSGLAGISYNEQFFGPGTRLTVL.

In DNA form, the CDR3 reads TGTGCCAGCAGCTTTTCTGCTAGGGGCTTGGACACCGGGGAGCTGTTTTTT. The encoded protein is CASSFSARGLDTGELFF. This sequence joins TRBV7-7 and TRBJ2-2; weak D call: TRBD1 (5 bases). The V end lost 3 bases, the J end lost 3 bases, and 17 bases lay between the germline ends. CDR3 length equals 17 residues. In germline, CDR1 is SSHAT, CDR2 FNYEAQ (reference sequence).

The rearrangement links TRBV27 to TRBJ2-5, with 8 bases matching TRBD2. The V and J ends lost 11 bases and 1 base, in that order; junction bases with no gene match: 9. The germline gives CDR1 MNHEY, CDR2 SMNVEV (reference sequence). The CDR3 covers 14 residues. For the CDR3, the DNA is TGTGCCTCCCGAGGACTAGCACTCCAAGAGACCCAGTACTTC. Encoded protein: CASRGLALQETQYF.

V is TRBV3-1 (or the pseudogene TRBV3-2) and J is TRBJ2-2; D is perhaps TRBD2 (5 bases). Trimming cost V 2 bases and J 5 bases, with 6 bases left between them. Germline CDR1 is LGHDT and CDR2 is YNNKEL (reference sequence). The length of the CDR3 is 13 residues. Here the CDR3 DNA reads TGTGCCAGCAGCCAACTAGCAACCGGGGAGCTGTTTTTT. Its protein is CASSQLATGELFF.

CDR3 protein: CASSDSRWPSSYNSPLHF. As DNA, the CDR3 is TGTGCCAGCAGTGACTCGAGGTGGCCGAGCTCCTATAATTCACCCCTCCACTTT. The chain carries TRBV6-4 and TRBJ1-6; D remains unclear. Germline assignment: CDR1 MRHNA and CDR2 SNTAGT. Trimming removed 0 bases from V and 0 bases from J, with 12 bases in between. The CDR3 is 18 amino acids.

This clone has only a few counts. This chain uses TRBV28 with TRBJ1-4; D is unresolved. CDR1 MDHEN and CDR2 SYDVKM come from the germline V gene. Trimming removed 6 bases at V and 8 bases at J, with 13 bases between. The CDR3 is 13 residues long. In DNA, the CDR3 is TGTGCCAGCAGCCCGCCCCCGGGGGAAAAACTGTTTTTT. As protein: CASSPPPGEKLFF.

The V call is TRBV18, the J call TRBJ2-2; 8 bases fit TRBD1. The CDR3 is 14 amino acids. Germline assignment: CDR1 KGHSH and CDR2 LQKENI. Unmatched junction bases numbered 4, after V lost 6 bases and J lost 4 bases. The CDR3 DNA follows: TGTGCCAGCTCTTCGACAGGGGTCACCGGGGAGCTGTTTTTT. Residues: CASSSTGVTGELFF.

The gene calls are TRBV28 and TRBJ1-1, with D perhaps matching TRBD1 (5 bases). CDR1 and CDR2 from the germline V gene are MDHEN and SYDVKM. The V end was cut by 6 bases, the J end by 4 bases, with 9 bases between. There are 12 residues in the CDR3. CDR3 loop: CASSRDSTEAFF. CDR3 nucleotides: TGTGCCAGCAGCCGAGACAGCACTGAAGCTTTCTTT.

The chain employs TRBV5-8 and TRBJ1-6, with D unresolved. Trimming took off 0 bases at V and 0 bases at J, with 7 bases between the two ends. Germline CDR1 reads SGHTS; CDR2 reads YDEGEE. The CDR3 loop spans 16 amino acids. This CDR3 is CASSLAGSSYNSPLHF. CDR3 in DNA: TGTGCCAGCAGCTTGGCTGGCAGCTCCTATAATTCACCCCTCCACTTT.

The chain carries TRBV28 and TRBJ2-3, with TRBD2 identical over 7 bases. Unmatched junction bases numbered 13, after V lost 4 bases and J lost 6 bases. The germline gives CDR1 MDHEN, CDR2 SYDVKM. This CDR3 spans 16 amino acids. CDR3 amino acids: CASSSREAGAVDTQYF. The CDR3 DNA is TGTGCCAGCAGTTCTCGGGAGGCAGGCGCTGTGGATACGCAGTATTTT.

This rearrangement joins TRBV6-1 to TRBJ2-4; D may be TRBD2 (5 bases). The V end lost 2 bases, the J end lost 3 bases, and 11 bases lay between the germline ends. The CDR3 totals 15 residues. The germline gives CDR1 MNHNS, CDR2 SASEGT. The CDR3 is CASSEREGGKNIQYF. The DNA for the CDR3 is TGTGCCAGCAGTGAACGGGAAGGAGGCAAAAACATTCAGTACTTC.

The chain carries TRBV28 and TRBJ1-3; 8 nucleotides line up with TRBD1. Germline CDR1 MDHEN, CDR2 SYDVKM. Losses at the gene ends were 1 base for V and 0 bases for J; bases not matched to a gene: 2. The CDR3 has 16 amino acids. In DNA, the CDR3 is TGTGCCAGCAGTTTATCCGGACAGGGCTCTGGAAACACCATATATTTT. Translating it yields CASSLSGQGSGNTIYF.

The rearrangement joins TRBV7-2 to TRBJ2-1; tentative D call: TRBD2 (6 bases). This CDR3 has 15 amino acids. Trimming removed 3 bases from V and 9 bases from J, with 18 bases in between. Per the germline V gene, CDR1 is SGHTA and CDR2 is FQGNSA. CDR3 protein: CASSFTGTAGGEQFF. The CDR3, as DNA: TGTGCCAGCAGCTTCACCGGGACTGCGGGCGGTGAGCAGTTCTTC.

The chain uses TRBV28 and TRBJ2-7; 7 bases are shared with TRBD1. Looked up from germline, CDR1 is MDHEN and CDR2 is SYDVKM. The CDR3 length is 16 residues. The J segment lost 1 base and the V segment lost 3 bases, leaving 9 bases of the junction unmatched. This CDR3 is CASSLVLGTASYEQYF. CDR3 DNA: TGTGCCAGCAGTTTGGTACTAGGGACAGCGTCCTACGAGCAGTACTTC. Looking up the rest from reference TRBV28 and TRBJ2-7 gives the full variable domain: DVKVTQSSRYLVKRTGEKVFLECVQDMDHENMFWYRQDPGLGLRLIYFSYDVKMKEKGDIPEGYSVSREKKERFSLILESASTNQTSMYLCASSLVLGTASYEQYFGPGTRLTVT.

The chain links TRBV6-4 to TRBJ2-7; 7 bases match TRBD2. Germline V gene lookup returns CDR1 MRHNA and CDR2 SNTAGT. The CDR3 consists of 15 residues. With V trimmed by 5 bases and J by 2 bases, 9 bases remained unmatched. CDR3 region: CASSQQAGRTYEQYF. The CDR3 nucleotides read TGTGCCAGCAGTCAGCAAGCGGGAAGGACCTACGAGCAGTACTTC.

This clone was recorded a few times. The chain has TRBV30 and TRBJ2-7, with 8 bases matching TRBD1. The CDR3 extends over 14 amino acids. Germline V gives CDR1 GTSNPN, CDR2 SVGIG (reference sequence). Trimming removed 5 bases from V and 7 bases from J; junction bases left unmatched: 13. DNA for the CDR3: TGTGCCTGGTCTCAGCAGGGGGCTTCCCGGGAGCAGTACTTC. Protein sequence: CAWSQQGASREQYF. The full variable domain, rest sourced from reference TRBV30 and TRBJ2-7, is SQTIHQWPATLVQPVGSPLSLECTVEGTSNPNLYWYRQAAGRGLQLLFYSVGIGQISSEVPQNLSASRPQDRQFILSSKKLLLSDSGFYLCAWSQQGASREQYFGPGTRLTVT.

The chain has TRBV27 and TRBJ1-2; D may be TRBD1 (5 bases). Germline V gene sequence: CDR1 MNHEY, CDR2 SMNVEV (reference sequence). The V end lost 2 bases, the J end lost 7 bases, and 11 bases lay between the germline ends. CDR3 length equals 13 residues. The CDR3 coding sequence is TGTGCCAGCAGTTTACGGGGGGGTGTTGGCTACACCTTC. Its translation: CASSLRGGVGYTF.

The rearrangement uses TRBV3-1 (or the pseudogene TRBV3-2) and TRBJ2-5; D is perhaps TRBD1 (5 bases). The germline V gene has CDR1 LGHDT and CDR2 YNNKEL (reference sequence). CDR3 size: 15 residues. Deletions cut 3 bases from V and 2 bases from J, with 13 bases between. The CDR3 DNA sequence: TGTGCCAGCAGCCACCATGGAAGGGGTCAAGAGACCCAGTACTTC. Protein product: CASSHHGRGQETQYF.

V is TRBV19 and J is TRBJ2-4, with D perhaps TRBD1 (5 bases). V was shortened by 3 bases and J by 0 bases, with 15 bases between the two germline ends. The CDR3 sequence is 17 residues long. Germline CDR1 and CDR2: LNHDA and SQIVND (reference sequence). CDR3 bases: TGTGCCAGTAGTATCGGTACGGCAGGGCTAGCCAAAAACATTCAGTACTTC. Protein sequence: CASSIGTAGLAKNIQYF.

This chain joins TRBV7-2 and TRBJ2-3, with D perhaps TRBD2 (5 bases). The CDR3 is 13 residues long. The ends were cut back, 5 bases at V and 4 bases at J, with 10 bases in the middle. Germline loops: CDR1 SGHTA, CDR2 FQGNSA. The CDR3: CASSPERADTQYF. CDR3 coding DNA: TGTGCCAGCAGCCCGGAGAGGGCAGATACGCAGTATTTT.

This chain uses TRBV19 with TRBJ1-4; 11 positions agree with TRBD1. The trim removed 9 bases at V and 1 base at J, leaving 10 bases unmatched. Germline CDR1 LNHDA, CDR2 SQIVND (reference sequence). The CDR3 spans 17 residues. The CDR3: CASSTDGTGGTNEKLFF. CDR3 DNA: TGTGCCAGCTCGACAGATGGGACAGGGGGAACTAATGAAAAACTGTTTTTT.

V is TRBV10-3 and J is TRBJ1-1; TRBD1 agrees at 8 bases. Germline V gives CDR1 ENHRY, CDR2 SYGVKD. Unmatched junction bases numbered 6, after V lost 5 bases and J lost 1 base. This CDR3 is built from 15 residues. CDR3 sequence reads: CAISWAQGANTEAFF. The CDR3 DNA is TGTGCCATCAGTTGGGCCCAGGGGGCGAACACTGAAGCTTTCTTT.

The chain carries TRBV27 and TRBJ2-7; TRBD1 is a possible D gene (6 bases). The CDR3 runs to 13 residues. The V gene lost 6 bases and the J gene lost 3 bases, with 12 bases spanning the gap. CDR1 is MNHEY, CDR2 SMNVEV, per germline (reference sequence). The CDR3 loop reads CASSQQGSYEQYF. Written as DNA, the CDR3 is TGTGCCAGCAGCCAACAGGGTAGCTACGAGCAGTACTTC.

CDR3 sequence: CATSGIAALNEQFF. DNA for the CDR3: TGTGCCACCAGTGGAATAGCGGCCTTAAATGAGCAGTTCTTC. This sequence joins TRBV24-1 and TRBJ2-1; D is possibly TRBD2 (6 bases). CDR3 length: 14 residues. The germline CDR1 and CDR2 sequences are KGHDR and SFDVKD. The ends were cut back, 5 bases at V and 7 bases at J, with 14 bases in the middle.

As for this clone: The conserved phenylalanine or tryptophan is not found at the CDR3 terminus, so this likely reflects a read error. The DNA is left out, because the CDR3 cannot be placed on it with certainty; the CDR3 is given as TCRdb lists it. This chain joins TRBV6-5 and TRBJ2-7; no check of the table's D call, TRBD1, against the DNA was made. Germline V CDR1 and CDR2: MNHEY, SVGAGI. The CDR3 length is 12 residues, termini included. CDR3: CASSSPDRDLLD.

The chain combines TRBV24-1 with TRBJ1-5; tentatively, D is TRBD1 (6 bases). Germline CDR1 reads KGHDR; CDR2 reads SFDVKD. The CDR3 totals 13 residues. Trimming took off 4 bases at V and 4 bases at J, with 7 bases between the two ends. As DNA, the CDR3 is TGTGCCACCAGTGAAACAGGGAATCAGCCCCAGCATTTT. As protein: CATSETGNQPQHF.

The rearrangement joins TRBV11-2 to TRBJ1-2, with a tentative D call TRBD1 (6 bases). CDR3 length: 12 amino acids. V was clipped by 2 bases and J by 8 bases, with 9 bases between them. In germline, CDR1 is SGHAT, CDR2 FQNNGV. CDR3 amino acids: CASSLNREGYTF. Here the CDR3 DNA reads TGTGCCAGCAGCTTAAACAGGGAGGGCTACACCTTC.

V and J are TRBV2 and TRBJ1-5; 11 bases map to TRBD1. Germline lookup yields CDR1 SNHLY and CDR2 FYNNEI. CDR3 length equals 16 residues. The trim removed 2 bases at V and 2 bases at J, leaving 2 bases unmatched. CDR3 sequence reads: CASSEWTGGGNQPQHF. CDR3 in DNA: TGTGCCAGCAGTGAATGGACAGGGGGCGGCAATCAGCCCCAGCATTTT.